This entry concerns a single T cell receptor (beta chain). This specimen comes from a study of OX40 agonist ivuxolimab in advanced cancers. Study context: The dose of intravenous ivuxolimab that patients received every 2 weeks ranged from 0.01 to 10 mg/kg.

Assay: immunoSEQ multiplex PCR; the TCRdb copy retains only in-frame clones and omits some. The data show about 27,000 clones, roughly 70% seen once. The V end lost 5 bases, the J end lost 5 bases, and 12 bases lay between the germline ends. This CDR3 contains 14 residues. Germline V gene sequence: CDR1 LGHNA, CDR2 YNFKEQ. The clonotype originates from an adult with an advanced solid tumor such as melanoma, head and neck, liver or kidney cancer. The material sequenced was CD4+ or CD8+ T cells sorted from blood, taken in a trial of the OX40 agonist ivuxolimab. The chain carries TRBV4-2 and TRBJ1-4; possible D gene TRBD1, 6 bases. DNA of the CDR3: TGTGCCAGCAGCAACGGACAGCAGAATGAAAAACTGTTTTTT. Translated: CASSNGQQNEKLFF.